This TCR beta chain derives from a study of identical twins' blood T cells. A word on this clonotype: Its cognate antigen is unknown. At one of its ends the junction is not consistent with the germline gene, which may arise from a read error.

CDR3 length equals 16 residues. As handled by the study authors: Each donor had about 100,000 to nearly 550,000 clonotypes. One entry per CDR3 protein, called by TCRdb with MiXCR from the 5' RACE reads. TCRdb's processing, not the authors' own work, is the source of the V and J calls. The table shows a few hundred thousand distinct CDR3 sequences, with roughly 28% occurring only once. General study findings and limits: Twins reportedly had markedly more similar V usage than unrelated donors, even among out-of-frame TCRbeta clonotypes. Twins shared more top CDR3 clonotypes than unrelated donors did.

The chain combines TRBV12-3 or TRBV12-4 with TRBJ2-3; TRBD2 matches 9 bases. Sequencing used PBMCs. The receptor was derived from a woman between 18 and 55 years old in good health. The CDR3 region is CASSRVAGALTDTRYF. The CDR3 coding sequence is TGTGCCAGCAGCCGAGTAGCGGGGGCGCTCACAGATACGCGGTATTTT.